Each of the 10 T cell receptor beta chains below was sequenced from the same sample in a study of T-cell reconstitution after alpha-beta-depleted transplantation in children. Preparation of the TCRbeta library was carried out with unique molecular identifiers. TCRdb ran MiXCR on the PCR reads and lists one entry per CDR3 protein. The sample carries 200,000 to 300,000 distinct CDR3 sequences, 7.5% to 9.5% recorded once. The source was PBMCs, mostly from graft donor cells, collected 180 days after TCRalphabeta/CD19-depleted stem cell transplant. These receptor sequences come from a male patient aged 5 to 17 who had a stem cell transplant for acute lymphoblastic leukemia, so the T cells may come from the graft donor.

This clonotype was seen many times. V is TRBV7-9 and J is TRBJ2-4; 9 bases match TRBD1. Germline lookup yields CDR1 SEHNR and CDR2 FQNEAQ (reference sequence). The CDR3 runs 14 residues. V lost 5 bases and J lost 6; bases outside the gene matches: 5. The CDR3 bases are TGTGCCAGCAGCCGCGACAGGGGGAGAAACATTCAGTACTTC. It encodes CASSRDRGRNIQYF.

In this sample, this clonotype turned up many times. V and J are TRBV12-3 or TRBV12-4 and TRBJ2-7; 9 nucleotides line up with TRBD1. This CDR3 contains 15 residues. V dropped 4 bases and J dropped 6; count of bases not matched to a gene: 10. The DNA of the CDR3 is TGTGCCAGCAGTTCCTCTCCGGGACAGGGCGTCGAGCAGTACTTC. It translates to CASSSSPGQGVEQYF.

In its sample, this clonotype was seen many times. The chain combines TRBV29-1 with TRBJ1-1; tentative D call: TRBD1 (5 bases). The V and J ends lost 4 bases and 1 base respectively, with 7 bases between them. The germline CDR1 and CDR2 sequences are SQVTM and ANQGSEA. The CDR3 contains 12 residues. The DNA of the CDR3 is TGCAGCGTTGCGCAGGGGAACACTGAAGCTTTCTTT. As protein: CSVAQGNTEAFF.

This clonotype was observed many times. The genes are TRBV5-1 and TRBJ2-3; D unclear. The CDR3 runs 14 residues. Germline V gene lookup returns CDR1 SGHRS and CDR2 YFSETQ. The ends were cut back, 5 bases at V and 0 bases at J, with 10 bases in the middle. The CDR3 nucleotides are TGCGCCAGCAGACGCGCTCCTAGCACAGATACGCAGTATTTT. It codes for CASRRAPSTDTQYF.

V and J are TRBV20-1 and TRBJ2-5; D tentatively reads TRBD1 or TRBD2 (5 bases each). V dropped 3 bases and J dropped 3 bases, with 23 bases sitting between them. The CDR3 contains 17 residues. From germline, CDR1 is DFQATT and CDR2 SNEGSKA (reference sequence). CDR3 DNA: TGCAGTGCTAGTAGGATTGGGCGGAAGGGGACGGAAGAGACCCAGTACTTC. It encodes CSASRIGRKGTEETQYF.

This clonotype was observed at least ten times. The chain combines TRBV12-3 or TRBV12-4 with TRBJ2-3, with 8 bases that match TRBD1. The CDR3 is 15 residues long. Trimming at V came to 6 bases and at J to 4 bases, leaving 9 bases not matched to a gene. CDR3 bases: TGTGCCAGCAGCACCGAAGACAGGGGCGCAGATACGCAGTATTTT. Its translation: CASSTEDRGADTQYF.

This clonotype was counted ten times or more. This chain joins TRBV10-3 and TRBJ1-6, with TRBD1 matching over 7 bases. CDR1 ENHRY and CDR2 SYGVKD come from the germline V gene. CDR3 length: 16 residues. The V gene end was trimmed by 4 bases and the J gene end by 7 bases; junction bases not matched to a gene: 10. This CDR3 reads CAISATGKELNSPLHF. The CDR3 DNA sequence: TGTGCCATCAGTGCGACAGGGAAGGAGTTGAATTCACCCCTCCACTTT.

This clonotype was counted many times. The V and J genes are TRBV4-1 and TRBJ2-1; D possibly corresponds to TRBD2 (6 bases). V dropped 8 bases and J dropped 11 bases, with 10 bases sitting between them. CDR1 and CDR2 from the germline V gene are MGHRA and YSYEKL. The CDR3 has 10 amino acids. In nucleotides, the CDR3 is TGCGCCAGCGGCGGGACGAAGCAGTTCTTC. As protein: CASGGTKQFF.

In its sample, this clonotype was seen many times. The gene calls are TRBV3-1 and TRBJ2-1, with 10 nucleotides matching TRBD2. In germline, CDR1 is LGHDT, CDR2 YNNKEL (reference sequence). With V trimmed by 1 base and J by 4 bases, 4 bases remained unmatched. The CDR3 loop spans 16 amino acids. The CDR3 DNA reads TGTGCCAGCAGCCAAGGGATAGCGGGGGGTTACAATGAGCAGTTCTTC. Translated, it gives CASSQGIAGGYNEQFF.

Ten or more counts support this clonotype. This chain links TRBV5-1 with TRBJ2-1; 8 bases agree with TRBD1. Germline CDR1 SGHRS, CDR2 YFSETQ. Trimming took 5 bases from V and 2 from J; bases not matched to a gene: 9. This CDR3 is built from 16 residues. Written as DNA, the CDR3 is TGCGCCAGCAGACACGAAACAGGGGGACCCTACAATGAGCAGTTCTTC. Translated, it gives CASRHETGGPYNEQFF.